Detailed here is one T cell receptor beta chain. Its antigen remains unknown. The data stem from a study of regulatory T cells in long-lasting Graves disease. About the study: Newly diagnosed Graves' patients had taken antithyroid drugs under 3 months.

The time point was: newly diagnosed GD, antithyroid drugs for less than 3 months. PBMCs were the source of the RNA used for TCR sequencing. The authors built TCR beta libraries using iRepertoire HTBI primers and Arm-PCR of CDR3 regions. As originally analysed: Analysis of the samples identified roughly 62 TRBV and roughly 15 TRBJ segments. One entry per CDR3 protein results from TCRdb running MiXCR on the multiplex PCR reads. The V and J calls here are based on TCRdb, not the publication. The repertoire holds under 300,000 distinct CDR3 sequences, with roughly 21% as singletons. The study, taken as a whole, reports: Persistent disease exhibited a predilection for TRBV28, TRBJ1-2 and TRBJ2-5. Persistent Graves' patients showed less TCR diversity than newly diagnosed ones.

The CDR3 is 15 amino acids. V was clipped by 6 bases and J by 8 bases; unmatched bases: 9. The germline V gene has CDR1 LNHDA and CDR2 SQIVND (reference sequence). This clonotype originated in a female donor with Graves disease. The chain couples TRBV19 to TRBJ2-1; 11 nucleotides match TRBD2. The material was peripheral blood mononuclear cells (PBMCs), obtained at new diagnosis, from a patient treated with antithyroid drugs. CDR3 in amino acids: CASSPLAGDLDEQFF. The CDR3 DNA reads TGTGCCAGTAGCCCACTAGCGGGAGATTTGGATGAGCAGTTCTTC.